Each of the 30 T cell receptor beta chains below was sequenced from the same sample in a study of cytomegalovirus exposure and HLA in healthy donors. Primers: 60 Vbeta forward and 13 Jbeta reverse. Measured with immunoSEQ multiplex PCR; TCRdb has only the in-frame clones, and not every one. Among 200,000 to 250,000 clones listed, approximately 90% were seen once. What was sequenced was PBMCs. These receptors came from a woman aged 18-29 years in good health and CMV-seronegative.

This clone was observed a single time. V usage is TRBV11-2 and J usage is TRBJ2-6, with D possibly matching TRBD2 (6 bases). Germline V gene sequence: CDR1 SGHAT, CDR2 FQNNGV. This CDR3 comprises 19 residues. The V end was cut by 2 bases, the J end by 0 bases, with 17 bases between. The CDR3 nucleotides read TGTGCCAGCAGCTTAACCGTCGGGGGTCTGAGCTCTGGGGCCAACGTCCTGACTTTC. Translation: CASSLTVGGLSSGANVLTF.

The chain uses TRBV25-1 and TRBJ2-1; no reliable D call. V lost 0 bases and J 13 bases, leaving 10 bases between the germline ends. Germline lookup yields CDR1 MGHDK and CDR2 SYGVNS. There are 12 residues in the CDR3. The CDR3 DNA sequence: TGTGCCAGCAGTGAATATCGGTCGCCACAGTTCTTC. It translates to CASSEYRSPQFF.

The chain links TRBV6-6 to TRBJ2-7; TRBD2 aligns across 9 bases. Per the germline V gene, CDR1 is MNHNY and CDR2 is SVGAGI (reference sequence). The CDR3 sequence is 15 residues long. V lost 2 bases to trimming and J lost 6 bases; unmatched junction nucleotides: 8. CDR3 DNA: TGTGCCAGCAGTTACGCTGGCGGGGGGGCCGGCGAGCAGTACTTC. This sequence encodes CASSYAGGGAGEQYF.

V usage is TRBV14 and J usage is TRBJ1-1; 8 positions match TRBD1. This CDR3 is 14 amino acids long. The V segment lost 2 bases and the J segment 8 bases; nucleotides outside the gene matches: 7. In germline, CDR1 is SGHDN, CDR2 FVKESK. This CDR3 is CASSQRTGPLEAFF. CDR3 DNA: TGTGCCAGCAGCCAAAGGACAGGGCCTCTCGAAGCTTTCTTT.

The J gene is TRBJ2-7, the V gene TRBV29-1, with TRBD1 as a possible D gene (6 bases). V was trimmed by 3 bases and J by 5 bases, leaving 8 bases between them. CDR1 is SQVTM, CDR2 ANQGSEA, per germline. The CDR3 loop spans 11 amino acids. The CDR3 DNA reads TGCAGCGTTGACAGGGGCCACGAGCAGTACTTC. Residues: CSVDRGHEQYF.

The J gene is TRBJ1-6, the V gene TRBV7-2; 7 bases are a match to TRBD1. CDR3 length: 14 residues. Germline CDR1 SGHTA, CDR2 FQGNSA. Unmatched junction bases numbered 7, after V lost 8 bases and J lost 6 bases. CDR3 DNA sequence: TGTGCCAGCGGGGTGGGACAGTTTAATTCACCCCTCCACTTT. Protein sequence: CASGVGQFNSPLHF.

This chain joins TRBV5-1 and TRBJ2-3, with TRBD2 matching over 11 bases. Per germline, CDR1 SGHRS and CDR2 YFSETQ. Unmatched junction bases numbered 5, after V lost 2 bases and J lost 3 bases. This CDR3 is built from 16 residues. CDR3 sequence: CASSFSLAGGTDTQYF. The CDR3 DNA sequence: TGCGCCAGCAGCTTTTCCCTAGCGGGAGGAACAGATACGCAGTATTTT.

The V gene is TRBV9, the J gene TRBJ1-2, with 11 bases aligning to TRBD1. The CDR3 contains 16 residues. Germline-derived CDR1 and CDR2 are SGDLS and YYNGEE. The junction had 9 bases not matched to a gene; V was cut back by 3 bases and J by 5 bases. The CDR3 nucleotides read TGTGCCAGCAGCGCGGACAGGGGGCGGTTTAGATATGGCTACACCTTC. Protein: CASSADRGRFRYGYTF. The full variable domain, rest sourced from reference TRBV9 and TRBJ1-2, is DSGVTQTPKHLITATGQRVTLRCSPRSGDLSVYWYQQSLDQGLQFLIQYYNGEERAKGNILERFSAQQFPDLHSELNLSSLELGDSALYFCASSADRGRFRYGYTFGSGTRLTVV.

The chain is built from TRBV6-1 and TRBJ1-2, with 7 nucleotides matching TRBD1. This CDR3 spans 16 amino acids. CDR1 and CDR2 (germline): MNHNS, SASEGT. V trimming: 0 bases; J trimming: 1 base; junction bases outside the gene matches: 5. DNA of the CDR3: TGTGCCAGCAGTGAAGCGGCGACAGGGTTTAACTATGGCTACACCTTC. Protein product: CASSEAATGFNYGYTF.

This chain links TRBV4-3 with TRBJ1-2; 7 bases are a match to TRBD1. In germline, CDR1 is LGHNA, CDR2 YSLEER. CDR3 size: 13 residues. V dropped 4 bases and J dropped 8; count of bases not matched to a gene: 7. The CDR3: CASSLGDRRGYTF. CDR3 DNA: TGCGCCAGCAGCCTTGGGGACAGACGGGGCTACACCTTC.

CDR3 coding DNA: TGTGCCAGCAGTTATCAGATATTTGAAGCTTTCTTT. Protein sequence: CASSYQIFEAFF. The rearrangement uses TRBV6-6 and TRBJ1-1, with D unclear. CDR1 and CDR2 (germline): MNHNY, SVGAGI (reference sequence). The length of the CDR3 is 12 residues. The V gene lost 3 bases and the J gene lost 7 bases, with 9 bases spanning the gap.

J is TRBJ2-2 and V is TRBV9; 9 bases line up with TRBD1. The CDR3 consists of 18 residues. Germline assignment: CDR1 SGDLS and CDR2 YYNGEE. V gave up 0 bases and J gave up 6 bases; unmatched junction bases: 12. CDR3 sequence (DNA): TGTGCCAGCAGCGTAGTTTCACTCACAGGGGGCCTGGCCGGGGAGCTGTTTTTT. This gives the protein CASSVVSLTGGLAGELFF. The whole variable domain, remainder taken from reference TRBV9 and TRBJ2-2, is DSGVTQTPKHLITATGQRVTLRCSPRSGDLSVYWYQQSLDQGLQFLIQYYNGEERAKGNILERFSAQQFPDLHSELNLSSLELGDSALYFCASSVVSLTGGLAGELFFGEGSRLTVL.

The rearrangement uses TRBV11-3 and TRBJ2-6; D may be TRBD1 (6 bases). CDR3 size: 16 residues. V lost 5 bases and J lost 2, with 13 bases in between. The germline CDR1 and CDR2 sequences are SGHNT and YENEEA. Here the CDR3 DNA reads TGTGCCAGCAGCCCAACTAAGGGGGCTGGGGCCAACGTCCTGACTTTC. Amino acids: CASSPTKGAGANVLTF. The whole variable domain, remainder taken from reference TRBV11-3 and TRBJ2-6, is EAGVVQSPRYKIIEKKQPVAFWCNPISGHNTLYWYLQNLGQGPELLIRYENEEAVDDSQLPKDRFSAERLKGVDSTLKIQPAELGDSAVYLCASSPTKGAGANVLTFGAGSRLTVL.

This chain connects TRBV11-2 to TRBJ2-2; TRBD1 might be the D (6 bases). The CDR3 loop spans 16 amino acids. The germline V gene has CDR1 SGHAT and CDR2 FQNNGV. With 2 bases removed from V and 0 bases from J, the gap between germline ends came to 10 bases. The chain's CDR3 is CASSLRGNTNTGELFF. The DNA of the CDR3 is TGTGCCAGCAGCTTAAGGGGGAATACGAACACCGGGGAGCTGTTTTTT.

The chain couples TRBV5-1 to TRBJ2-1, with D hard to call. Germline V gene sequence: CDR1 SGHRS, CDR2 YFSETQ. Trimming took off 0 bases at V and 8 bases at J, with 6 bases between the two ends. The length of the CDR3 is 12 residues. DNA of the CDR3: TGCGCCAGCAGCTTGGATATCGATGAGCAGTTCTTC. Translated: CASSLDIDEQFF.

The chain employs TRBV6-6 and TRBJ2-7, with 9 positions matching TRBD2. The trim removed 0 bases at V and 3 bases at J, leaving 6 bases unmatched. In germline, CDR1 is MNHNY, CDR2 SVGAGI (reference sequence). This CDR3 spans 16 amino acids. CDR3 loop: CASSYSQRGDHYEQYF. CDR3 bases: TGTGCCAGCAGTTACTCGCAGCGGGGGGATCACTACGAGCAGTACTTC.

The chain has TRBV9 and TRBJ2-3, with 10 bases lining up with TRBD2. Germline assignment: CDR1 SGDLS and CDR2 YYNGEE. V shed 0 bases, J shed 0 bases, and the junction held 1 base outside the gene matches. The CDR3 consists of 16 residues. CDR3 sequence: CASSVEGLASTDTQYF. The DNA of the CDR3 is TGTGCCAGCAGCGTAGAGGGACTAGCGAGCACAGATACGCAGTATTTT.

DNA of the CDR3: TGCAGCGTTGATACAGGGAATGGTCCTTATGGCTACACCTTC. Translated, it gives CSVDTGNGPYGYTF. This sequence joins TRBV29-1 and TRBJ1-2; possibly TRBD1 for D (6 bases). Germline lookup yields CDR1 SQVTM and CDR2 ANQGSEA. V shed 3 bases and J shed 5 bases, with 16 bases lying between them. This CDR3 contains 14 residues.

The chain has TRBV9 and TRBJ2-7; TRBD1 aligns across 9 bases. Germline values: CDR1 SGDLS, CDR2 YYNGEE. This CDR3 is 16 amino acids long. V lost 3 bases and J lost 4; bases outside the gene matches: 11. The CDR3 spells CASSALTGTGIYEQYF. The CDR3 nucleotides are TGTGCCAGCAGCGCCTTAACCGGGACAGGGATATACGAGCAGTACTTC.

The gene calls are TRBV2 and TRBJ2-5; D is possibly TRBD1 (5 bases). The CDR3 has 15 amino acids. Germline loops: CDR1 SNHLY, CDR2 FYNNEI. The V gene lost 9 bases and the J gene lost 4 bases, with 21 bases spanning the gap. The CDR3, as DNA: TGTGCCAGGGGGCTGCCCCAGAACGGGTTAGAGACCCAGTACTTC. It translates to CARGLPQNGLETQYF.

The chain combines TRBV9 with TRBJ2-7; a possible D gene is TRBD2 (5 bases). The germline gives CDR1 SGDLS, CDR2 YYNGEE. The CDR3 totals 14 residues. The ends were cut back, 0 bases at V and 1 base at J, with 8 bases in the middle. For the CDR3, the DNA is TGTGCCAGCAGCGTAGATGCGGGTTCCTACGAGCAGTACTTC. Translated, it gives CASSVDAGSYEQYF.

This sequence joins TRBV7-9 and TRBJ2-3; D might be TRBD2 (6 bases). Germline CDR1 and CDR2: SEHNR and FQNEAQ (reference sequence). The CDR3 is 14 residues long. Trimming pared 1 base from V and 3 bases from J, leaving 8 bases between. CDR3 sequence reads: CASSLERATDTQYF. The CDR3 nucleotides read TGTGCCAGCAGCTTAGAGCGGGCAACAGATACGCAGTATTTT.

The CDR3 region has the DNA TGTGCCAGCAGCTTCCACGTTAGGACGGGACAAAGAAAGGGGAATGAGCAGTTCTTC. As protein: CASSFHVRTGQRKGNEQFF. The chain employs TRBV11-2 and TRBJ2-1, with D perhaps TRBD1 (6 bases). Per germline, CDR1 SGHAT and CDR2 FQNNGV. V shed 3 bases and J shed 7 bases, with 28 bases lying between them. The CDR3 runs 19 residues.

The CDR3 here is CASSLVQLEGNTIYF. As DNA, the CDR3 is TGTGCCAGCAGCTTGGTTCAGCTAGAGGGAAACACCATATATTTT. The V gene is TRBV7-9, the J gene TRBJ1-3; D remains ambiguous. V was clipped by 3 bases and J by 4 bases, with 13 bases between them. This CDR3 contains 15 residues. CDR1 is SEHNR, CDR2 FQNEAQ, per germline (reference sequence).

J is TRBJ2-7 and V is TRBV4-2, with 9 bases aligning to TRBD2. The CDR3 is 15 residues long. J gave up 6 bases and V 0 bases, and 6 bases lay outside the gene matches. Per the germline V gene, CDR1 is LGHNA and CDR2 is YNFKEQ. CDR3 residues: CASSQDPKAGGEQYF. CDR3 nucleotides: TGTGCCAGCAGCCAAGACCCAAAAGCGGGAGGCGAGCAGTACTTC.

The chain employs TRBV25-1 and TRBJ2-2; 7 bases map to TRBD1. This CDR3 is built from 15 residues. The germline CDR1 and CDR2 sequences are MGHDK and SYGVNS. With V trimmed by 2 bases and J by 1 base, 1 base remained unmatched. The CDR3, as DNA: TGTGCCAGCAGTGAACACAGGGGGAACACCGGGGAGCTGTTTTTT. Translated, it gives CASSEHRGNTGELFF.

Concerning this clone itself: The junction differs from germline at one of its ends, possibly a read error. J is TRBJ2-3 and V is TRBV2; D remains unclear. The CDR3 has 12 residues. Germline CDR1 SNHLY, CDR2 FYNNEI. Here the CDR3 DNA reads TGTGCCAGCAGTGATAATGCTAGAGTGTCTCTATTT. It is translated as CASSDNARVSLF.

CDR3 in amino acids: CSVEDGTGRGAPEAFF. The DNA for the CDR3 is TGCAGCGTTGAAGACGGGACAGGGAGGGGTGCCCCTGAAGCTTTCTTT. This chain uses TRBV29-1 with TRBJ1-1; the match to TRBD1 covers 9 bases. Losses at the gene ends were 0 bases for V and 6 bases for J; bases not matched to a gene: 11. Germline V gene data show CDR1 as SQVTM and CDR2 as ANQGSEA. There are 16 residues in the CDR3.

The chain combines TRBV7-9 with TRBJ1-3; D uncertain. This CDR3 is built from 14 residues. V dropped 4 bases and J dropped 0 bases, with 7 bases sitting between them. Germline lookup yields CDR1 SEHNR and CDR2 FQNEAQ (reference sequence). Here the CDR3 DNA reads TGTGCCAGCAGCTCTCCTCTCTCTGGAAACACCATATATTTT. Translation: CASSSPLSGNTIYF.

The chain couples TRBV27 to TRBJ2-2; 9 bases fit TRBD1. CDR3 length: 15 residues. The germline V gene has CDR1 MNHEY and CDR2 SMNVEV (reference sequence). V dropped 1 base and J dropped 6; count of bases not matched to a gene: 3. The CDR3 loop is CASSLFTGGSGELFF. CDR3 nucleotide sequence: TGTGCCAGCAGTTTATTCACAGGGGGCTCCGGGGAGCTGTTTTTT.